This T cell receptor beta chain came from a study of regulatory T cells in long-lasting Graves disease. The time point was: persistent/refractory GD, antithyroid drugs over 5 years with positive TRAb. Extracted RNA from PBMCs served as the source of the TCR library. This clonotype was recorded at least ten times. CDR3 regions were amplified by Arm-PCR using iRepertoire HTBI primers to build TCR beta libraries. In TCRdb, the multiplex PCR reads were re-called with MiXCR into one record per CDR3 protein. The profile shows about 660,000 distinct CDR3 sequences, 30% of them singletons. Material: peripheral blood mononuclear cells (PBMCs), obtained when the disease was refractory, from a patient treated with antithyroid drugs. This TCR was sampled from a female donor with Graves disease.

Here the CDR3 reads CASSQGKGVASYEQYF. CDR3 bases: TGTGCCAGCAGTCAGGGTAAAGGGGTCGCTTCCTACGAGCAGTACTTC. The V and J genes are TRBV2 and TRBJ2-7, with D tentatively TRBD1 (5 bases). Deletions cut 5 bases from V and 1 base from J, with 18 bases between. The CDR3 length is 16 residues. Per germline, CDR1 SNHLY and CDR2 FYNNEI.